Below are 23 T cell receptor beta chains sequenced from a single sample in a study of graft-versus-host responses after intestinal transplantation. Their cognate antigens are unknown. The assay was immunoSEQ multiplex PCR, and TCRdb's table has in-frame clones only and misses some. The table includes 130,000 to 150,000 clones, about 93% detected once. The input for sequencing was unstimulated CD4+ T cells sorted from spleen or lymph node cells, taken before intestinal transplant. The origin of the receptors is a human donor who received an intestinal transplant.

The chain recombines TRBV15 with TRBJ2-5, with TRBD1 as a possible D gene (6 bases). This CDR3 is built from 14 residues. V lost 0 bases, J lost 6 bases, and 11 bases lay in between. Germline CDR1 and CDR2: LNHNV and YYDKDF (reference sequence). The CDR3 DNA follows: TGTGCCACCAGCAGAGAGGGACAACGAAAGACCCAGTACTTC. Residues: CATSREGQRKTQYF.

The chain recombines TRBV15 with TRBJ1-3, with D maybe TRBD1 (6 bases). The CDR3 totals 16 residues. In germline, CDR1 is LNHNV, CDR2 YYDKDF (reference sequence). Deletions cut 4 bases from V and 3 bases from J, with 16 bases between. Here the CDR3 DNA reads TGTGCCACCAGCACCCAGGGACAACGACTTGGAAACACCATATATTTT. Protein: CATSTQGQRLGNTIYF. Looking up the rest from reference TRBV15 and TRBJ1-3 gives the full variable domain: DAMVIQNPRYQVTQFGKPVTLSCSQTLNHNVMYWYQQKSSQAPKLLFHYYDKDFNNEADTPDNFQSRRPNTSFCFLDIRSPGLGDTAMYLCATSTQGQRLGNTIYFGEGSWLTVV.

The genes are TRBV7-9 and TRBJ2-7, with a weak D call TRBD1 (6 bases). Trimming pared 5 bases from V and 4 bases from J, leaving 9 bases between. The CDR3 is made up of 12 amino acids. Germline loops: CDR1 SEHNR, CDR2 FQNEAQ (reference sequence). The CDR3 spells CASSLTGYEQYF. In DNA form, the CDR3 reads TGTGCCAGCAGCCTAACAGGGTACGAGCAGTACTTC.

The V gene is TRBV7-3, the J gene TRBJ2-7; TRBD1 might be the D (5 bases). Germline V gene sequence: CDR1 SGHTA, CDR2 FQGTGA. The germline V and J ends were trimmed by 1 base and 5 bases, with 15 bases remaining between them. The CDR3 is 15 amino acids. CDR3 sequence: CASSLMGSGIHEQYF. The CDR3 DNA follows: TGTGCCAGCAGCTTAATGGGGTCAGGGATTCACGAGCAGTACTTC.

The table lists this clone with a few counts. This CDR3 is CASTLPDAEAFF. CDR3 nucleotides: TGTGCCAGCACCCTCCCTGACGCTGAAGCTTTCTTT. V usage is TRBV6-6 and J usage is TRBJ1-1; D unresolved. The CDR3 has 12 residues. V shed 7 bases and J shed 6 bases, with 12 bases lying between them. The germline gives CDR1 MNHNY, CDR2 SVGAGI (reference sequence).

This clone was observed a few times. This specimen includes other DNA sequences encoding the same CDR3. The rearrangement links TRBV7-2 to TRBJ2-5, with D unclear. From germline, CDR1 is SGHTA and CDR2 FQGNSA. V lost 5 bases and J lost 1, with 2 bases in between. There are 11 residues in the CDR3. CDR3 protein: CASSPQETQYF. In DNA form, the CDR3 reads TGTGCCAGCAGCCCCCAAGAGACCCAGTACTTC.

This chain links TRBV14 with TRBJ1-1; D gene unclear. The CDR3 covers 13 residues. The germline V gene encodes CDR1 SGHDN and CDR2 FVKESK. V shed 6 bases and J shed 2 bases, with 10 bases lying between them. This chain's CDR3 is CASRIGANTEAFF. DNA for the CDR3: TGTGCCAGCAGGATTGGAGCCAACACTGAAGCTTTCTTT.

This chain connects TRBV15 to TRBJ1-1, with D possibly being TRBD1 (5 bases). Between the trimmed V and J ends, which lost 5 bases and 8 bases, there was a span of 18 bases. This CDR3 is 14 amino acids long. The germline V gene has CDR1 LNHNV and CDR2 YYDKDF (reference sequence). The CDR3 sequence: CATSLGTHPGEAFF. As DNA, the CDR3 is TGTGCCACCAGCTTAGGGACTCATCCGGGGGAAGCTTTCTTT.

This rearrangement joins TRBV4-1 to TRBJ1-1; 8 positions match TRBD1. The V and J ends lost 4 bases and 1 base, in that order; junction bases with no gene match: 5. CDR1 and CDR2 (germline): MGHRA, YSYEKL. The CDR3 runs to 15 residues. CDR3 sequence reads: CASSRITGGNTEAFF. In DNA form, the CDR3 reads TGCGCCAGCAGCCGGATAACAGGGGGGAACACTGAAGCTTTCTTT.

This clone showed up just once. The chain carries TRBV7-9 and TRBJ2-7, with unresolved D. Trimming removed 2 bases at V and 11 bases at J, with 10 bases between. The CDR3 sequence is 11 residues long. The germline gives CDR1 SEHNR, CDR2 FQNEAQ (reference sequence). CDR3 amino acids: CASSLYGLEYF. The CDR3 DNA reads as TGTGCCAGCAGCTTATACGGGTTGGAGTACTTC.

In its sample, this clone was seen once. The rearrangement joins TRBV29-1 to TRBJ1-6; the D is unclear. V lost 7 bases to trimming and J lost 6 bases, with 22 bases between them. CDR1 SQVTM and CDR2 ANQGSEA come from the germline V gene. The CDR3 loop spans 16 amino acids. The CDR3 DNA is TGCAGCGCTTCGATAGGGAGGCCCGACTCTAATTCACCCCTCCACTTT. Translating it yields CSASIGRPDSNSPLHF.

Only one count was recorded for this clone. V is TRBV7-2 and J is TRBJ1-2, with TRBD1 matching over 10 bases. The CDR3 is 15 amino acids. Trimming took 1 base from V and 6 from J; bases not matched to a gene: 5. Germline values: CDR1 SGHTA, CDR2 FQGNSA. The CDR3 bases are TGTGCCAGCAGCTTAGTCGGACAGGGGGAGGATGGCTACACCTTC. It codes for CASSLVGQGEDGYTF. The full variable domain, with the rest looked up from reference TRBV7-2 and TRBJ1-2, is GAGVSQSPSNKVTEKGKDVELRCDPISGHTALYWYRQSLGQGLEFLIYFQGNSAPDKSGLPSDRFSAERTGGSVSTLTIQRTQQEDSAVYLCASSLVGQGEDGYTFGSGTRLTVV.

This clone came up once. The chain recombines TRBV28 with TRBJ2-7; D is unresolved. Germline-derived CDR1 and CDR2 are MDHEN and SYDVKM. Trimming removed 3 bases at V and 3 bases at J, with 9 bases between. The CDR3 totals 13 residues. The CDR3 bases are TGTGCCAGCAGTTTTCGTGGCGGCTACGAGCAGTACTTC. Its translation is CASSFRGGYEQYF.

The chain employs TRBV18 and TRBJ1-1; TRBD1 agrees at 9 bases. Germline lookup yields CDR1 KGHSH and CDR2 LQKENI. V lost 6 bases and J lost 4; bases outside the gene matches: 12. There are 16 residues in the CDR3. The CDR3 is CASSPLLQGAVTEAFF. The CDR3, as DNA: TGTGCCAGCTCGCCCCTTTTACAGGGGGCGGTCACTGAAGCTTTCTTT.

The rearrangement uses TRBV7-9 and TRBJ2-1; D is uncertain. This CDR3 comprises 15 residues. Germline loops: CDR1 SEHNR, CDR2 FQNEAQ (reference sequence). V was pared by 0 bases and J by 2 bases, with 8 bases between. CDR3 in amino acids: CASSLAKGPYNEQFF. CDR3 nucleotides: TGTGCCAGCAGCTTAGCGAAGGGCCCCTACAATGAGCAGTTCTTC.

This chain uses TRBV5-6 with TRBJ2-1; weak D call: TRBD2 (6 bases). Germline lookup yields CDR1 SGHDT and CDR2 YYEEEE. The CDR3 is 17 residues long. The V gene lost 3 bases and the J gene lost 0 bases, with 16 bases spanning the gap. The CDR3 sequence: CASSSSRGGISYNEQFF. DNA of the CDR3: TGTGCCAGCAGCTCCTCTAGGGGCGGGATCTCCTACAATGAGCAGTTCTTC.

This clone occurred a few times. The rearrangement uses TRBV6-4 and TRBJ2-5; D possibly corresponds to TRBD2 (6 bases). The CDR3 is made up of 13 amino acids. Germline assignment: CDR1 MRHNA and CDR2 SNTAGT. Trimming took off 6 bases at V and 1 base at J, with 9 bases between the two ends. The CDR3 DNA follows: TGTGCCAGCAGCGGGAGCGGCCAAGAGACCCAGTACTTC. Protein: CASSGSGQETQYF.

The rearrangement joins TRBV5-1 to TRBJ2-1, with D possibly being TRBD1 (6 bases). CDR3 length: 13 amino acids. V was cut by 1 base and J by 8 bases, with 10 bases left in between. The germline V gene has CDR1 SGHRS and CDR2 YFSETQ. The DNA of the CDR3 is TGCGCCAGCAGCTTGAATGAGGGGGATGAGCAGTTCTTC. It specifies CASSLNEGDEQFF. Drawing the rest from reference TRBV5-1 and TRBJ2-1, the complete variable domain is KAGVTQTPRYLIKTRGQQVTLSCSPISGHRSVSWYQQTPGQGLQFLFEYFSETQRNKGNFPGRFSGRQFSNSRSEMNVSTLELGDSALYLCASSLNEGDEQFFGPGTRLTVL.

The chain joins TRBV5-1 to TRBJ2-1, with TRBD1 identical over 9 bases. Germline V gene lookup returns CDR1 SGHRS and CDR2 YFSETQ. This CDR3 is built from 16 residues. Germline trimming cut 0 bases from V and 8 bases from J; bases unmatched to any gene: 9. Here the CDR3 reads CASSLESGTGRHEQFF. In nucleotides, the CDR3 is TGCGCCAGCAGCTTGGAAAGCGGGACAGGGAGGCATGAGCAGTTCTTC.

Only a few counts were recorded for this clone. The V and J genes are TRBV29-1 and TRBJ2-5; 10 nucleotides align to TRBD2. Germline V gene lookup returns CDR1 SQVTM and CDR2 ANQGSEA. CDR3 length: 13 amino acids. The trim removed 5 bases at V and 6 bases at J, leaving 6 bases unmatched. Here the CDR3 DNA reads TGCAGCGTTTTGCTAGCGGGAGTAAAGACCCAGTACTTC. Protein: CSVLLAGVKTQYF.

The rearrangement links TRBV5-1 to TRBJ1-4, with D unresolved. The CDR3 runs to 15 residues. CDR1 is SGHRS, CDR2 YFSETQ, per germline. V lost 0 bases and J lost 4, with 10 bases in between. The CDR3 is CASSLGPGLNEKLFF. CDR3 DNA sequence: TGCGCCAGCAGCTTGGGGCCAGGACTTAATGAAAAACTGTTTTTT.

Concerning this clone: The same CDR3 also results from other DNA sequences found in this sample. The CDR3 reads CASSKQRESYEQYF. In DNA form, the CDR3 reads TGTGCCAGCAGCAAGCAGCGGGAGTCTTACGAGCAGTACTTC. This rearrangement joins TRBV21-1 to TRBJ2-7; TRBD2 is the table's D call, not checked against the DNA. TRBV21-1 corresponds to a pseudogene. This CDR3 is built from 14 residues.

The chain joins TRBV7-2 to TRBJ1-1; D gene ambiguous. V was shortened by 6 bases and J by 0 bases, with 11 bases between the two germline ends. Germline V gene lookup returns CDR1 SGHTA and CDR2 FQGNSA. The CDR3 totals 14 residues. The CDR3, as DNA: TGTGCCAGCAGTCACGAATACTTGAACACTGAAGCTTTCTTT. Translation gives CASSHEYLNTEAFF.